This note documents a single T cell receptor beta chain sequence. Its specificity is unknown. Authors' data handling: CDR3 was compared across clinicopathological groups, and the resulting differences were used to build a distant-metastasis classifier for papillary thyroid cancer. TCRdb re-called the PCR reads through MiXCR. The V and J calls come from TCRdb's annotation, not from the publication. The table has about 28,000 clones, roughly 20% seen once. This specimen comes from a study of metastatic and nonmetastatic thyroid tumors. About the research overall: Across blood and tumor or nodule tissue, repertoires from malignant and benign thyroid patients were compared with one another.

The CDR3 extends over 14 amino acids. The germline V gene encodes CDR1 SGHAT and CDR2 FQNNGV. V was shortened by 0 bases and J by 0 bases, with 5 bases between the two germline ends. Study-wide results and limits: In both blood and tumor samples, TCR beta diversity was reported significantly higher for malignant than benign nodules.

None of the patients had undergone any treatment ahead of thyroid surgery. The TCR sequence derives from a female donor with papillary thyroid cancer or a benign thyroid nodule (not recorded which). Some clones in this sample may be carry-over from other donors' samples. The sample comprised blood. This chain uses TRBV11-2 with TRBJ1-2; D call uncertain. As DNA, the CDR3 is TGTGCCAGCAGCTTAGAGCTTTCTAACTATGGCTACACCTTC. Translation: CASSLELSNYGYTF. The whole variable domain, remainder taken from reference TRBV11-2 and TRBJ1-2, is EAGVAQSPRYKIIEKRQSVAFWCNPISGHATLYWYQQILGQGPKLLIQFQNNGVVDDSQLPKDRFSAERLKGVDSTLKIQPAKLEDSAVYLCASSLELSNYGYTFGSGTRLTVV.